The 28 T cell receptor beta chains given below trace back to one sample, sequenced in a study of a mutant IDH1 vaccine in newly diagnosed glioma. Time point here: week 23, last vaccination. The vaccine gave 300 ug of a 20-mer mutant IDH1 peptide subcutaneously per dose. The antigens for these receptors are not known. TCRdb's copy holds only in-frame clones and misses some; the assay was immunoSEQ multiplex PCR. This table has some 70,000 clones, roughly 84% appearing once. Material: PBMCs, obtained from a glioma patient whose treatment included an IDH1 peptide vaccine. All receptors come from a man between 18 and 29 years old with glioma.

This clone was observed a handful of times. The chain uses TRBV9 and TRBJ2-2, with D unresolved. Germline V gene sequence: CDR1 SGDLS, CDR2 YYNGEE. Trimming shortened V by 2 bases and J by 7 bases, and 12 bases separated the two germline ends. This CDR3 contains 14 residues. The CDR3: CASSVRQEGGELFF. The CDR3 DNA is TGTGCCAGCAGCGTTCGCCAGGAAGGCGGGGAGCTGTTTTTT.

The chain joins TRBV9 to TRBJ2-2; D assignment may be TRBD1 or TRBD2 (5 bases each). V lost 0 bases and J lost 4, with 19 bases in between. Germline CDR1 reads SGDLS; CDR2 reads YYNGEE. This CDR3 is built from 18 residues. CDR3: CASSVALDPNGGTGELFF. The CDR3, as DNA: TGTGCCAGCAGCGTAGCTTTAGATCCGAATGGGGGCACCGGGGAGCTGTTTTTT.

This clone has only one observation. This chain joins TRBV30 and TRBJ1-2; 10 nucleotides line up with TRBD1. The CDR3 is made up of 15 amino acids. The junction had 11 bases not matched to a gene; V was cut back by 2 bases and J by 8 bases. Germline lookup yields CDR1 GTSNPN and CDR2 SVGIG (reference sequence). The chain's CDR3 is CAWSFTGTGAGGYTF. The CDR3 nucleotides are TGTGCCTGGAGTTTCACCGGGACAGGGGCGGGAGGCTACACCTTC.

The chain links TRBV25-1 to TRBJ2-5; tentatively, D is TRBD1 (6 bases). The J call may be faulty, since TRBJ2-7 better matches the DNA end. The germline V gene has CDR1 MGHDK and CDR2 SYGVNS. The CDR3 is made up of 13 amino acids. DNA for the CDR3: TGTGCCAGCAGGTCAGGACAGTCCTACGAGCAGTACTTC. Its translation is CASRSGQSYEQYF.

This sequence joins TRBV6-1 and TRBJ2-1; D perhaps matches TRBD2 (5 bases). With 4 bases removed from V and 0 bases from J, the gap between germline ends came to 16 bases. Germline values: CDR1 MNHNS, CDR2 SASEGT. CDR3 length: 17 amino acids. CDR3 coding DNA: TGTGCCAGCAGTGGGTCGGGGTTCCGAAGCTCCTACAATGAGCAGTTCTTC. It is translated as CASSGSGFRSSYNEQFF.

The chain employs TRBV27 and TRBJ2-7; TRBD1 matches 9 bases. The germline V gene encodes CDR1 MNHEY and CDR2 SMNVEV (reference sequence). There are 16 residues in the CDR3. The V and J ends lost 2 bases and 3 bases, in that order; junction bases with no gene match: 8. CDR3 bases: TGTGCCAGCAGTTTACTCGGGACAGGGTCCCTCTACGAGCAGTACTTC. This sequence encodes CASSLLGTGSLYEQYF.

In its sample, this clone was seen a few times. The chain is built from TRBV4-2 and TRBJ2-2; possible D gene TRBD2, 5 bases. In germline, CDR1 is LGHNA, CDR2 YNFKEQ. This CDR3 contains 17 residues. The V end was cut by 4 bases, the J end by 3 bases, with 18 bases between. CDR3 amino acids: CASSRPYASADTGELFF. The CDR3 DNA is TGTGCCAGCAGCCGGCCATATGCATCAGCGGACACCGGGGAGCTGTTTTTT.

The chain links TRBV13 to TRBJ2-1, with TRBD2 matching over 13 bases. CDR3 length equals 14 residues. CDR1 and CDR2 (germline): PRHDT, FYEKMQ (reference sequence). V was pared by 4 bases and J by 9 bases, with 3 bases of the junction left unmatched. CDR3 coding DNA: TGTGCCAGCAGCTCGAGGACTAGCGGGAGTGAGCAGTTCTTC. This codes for CASSSRTSGSEQFF.

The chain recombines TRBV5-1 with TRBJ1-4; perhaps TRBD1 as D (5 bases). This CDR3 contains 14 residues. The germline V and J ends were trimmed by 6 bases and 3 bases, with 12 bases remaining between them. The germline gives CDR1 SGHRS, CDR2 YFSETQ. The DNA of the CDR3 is TGCGCCAGCAATCTGCAGGGACCTAATGAAAAACTGTTTTTT. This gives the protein CASNLQGPNEKLFF.

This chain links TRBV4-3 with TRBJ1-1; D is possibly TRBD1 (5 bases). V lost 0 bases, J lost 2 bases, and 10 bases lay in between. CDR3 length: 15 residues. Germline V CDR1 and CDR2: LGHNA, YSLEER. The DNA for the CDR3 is TGCGCCAGCAGCCAAGATTGGAGGGACAACACTGAAGCTTTCTTT. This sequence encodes CASSQDWRDNTEAFF.

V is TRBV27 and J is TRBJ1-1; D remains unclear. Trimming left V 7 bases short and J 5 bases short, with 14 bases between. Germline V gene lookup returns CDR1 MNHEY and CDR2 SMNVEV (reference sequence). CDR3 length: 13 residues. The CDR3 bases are TGTGCCAGCACCTCCGATAGTAAGACTGAAGCTTTCTTT. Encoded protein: CASTSDSKTEAFF.

CDR3 coding DNA: TGTGCCAGCAGTTTAAGAGGGGGGGCTGGCACTGAAGCTTTCTTT. As protein: CASSLRGGAGTEAFF. V and J are TRBV27 and TRBJ1-1; weak D call: TRBD1 (6 bases). Germline CDR1 reads MNHEY; CDR2 reads SMNVEV (reference sequence). Trimming shortened V by 2 bases and J by 4 bases, and 14 bases separated the two germline ends. The CDR3 consists of 15 residues.

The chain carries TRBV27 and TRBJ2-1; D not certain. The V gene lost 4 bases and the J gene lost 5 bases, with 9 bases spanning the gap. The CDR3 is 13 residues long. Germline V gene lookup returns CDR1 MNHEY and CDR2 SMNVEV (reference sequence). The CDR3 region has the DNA TGTGCCAGCAGTTGGGTTGGGGACAATGAGCAGTTCTTC. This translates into CASSWVGDNEQFF.

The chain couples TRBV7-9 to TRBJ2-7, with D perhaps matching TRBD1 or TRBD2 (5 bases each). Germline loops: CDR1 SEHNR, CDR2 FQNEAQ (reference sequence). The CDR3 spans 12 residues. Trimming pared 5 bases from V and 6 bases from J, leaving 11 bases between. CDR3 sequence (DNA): TGTGCCAGCAGCCGGTTGAGGGGCGAGCAGTACTTC. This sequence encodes CASSRLRGEQYF.

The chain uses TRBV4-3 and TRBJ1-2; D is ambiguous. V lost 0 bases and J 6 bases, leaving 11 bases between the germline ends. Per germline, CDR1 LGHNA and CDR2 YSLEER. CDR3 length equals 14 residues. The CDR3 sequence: CASSQDNSINGYTF. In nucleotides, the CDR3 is TGCGCCAGCAGCCAAGATAACAGCATTAATGGCTACACCTTC.

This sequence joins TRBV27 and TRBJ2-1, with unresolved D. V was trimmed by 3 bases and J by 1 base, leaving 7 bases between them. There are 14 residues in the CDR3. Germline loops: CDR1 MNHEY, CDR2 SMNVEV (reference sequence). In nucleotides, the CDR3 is TGTGCCAGCAGTTTTGGCGGATCCTACAATGAGCAGTTCTTC. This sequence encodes CASSFGGSYNEQFF.

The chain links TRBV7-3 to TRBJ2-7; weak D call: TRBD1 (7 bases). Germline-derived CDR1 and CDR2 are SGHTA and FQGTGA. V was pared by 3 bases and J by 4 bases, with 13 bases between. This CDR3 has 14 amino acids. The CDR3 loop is CASSLGRGDYEQYF. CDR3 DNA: TGTGCCAGCAGCTTGGGCAGGGGGGATTACGAGCAGTACTTC.

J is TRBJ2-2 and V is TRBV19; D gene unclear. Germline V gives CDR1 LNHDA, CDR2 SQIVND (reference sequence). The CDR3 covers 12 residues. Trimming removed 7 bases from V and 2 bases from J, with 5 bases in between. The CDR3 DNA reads TGTGCCAGTAACCTTAACACCGGGGAGCTGTTTTTT. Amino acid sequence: CASNLNTGELFF.

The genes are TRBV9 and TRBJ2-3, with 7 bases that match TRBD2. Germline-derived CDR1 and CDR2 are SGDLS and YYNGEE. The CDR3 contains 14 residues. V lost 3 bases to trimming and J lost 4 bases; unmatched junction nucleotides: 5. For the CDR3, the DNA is TGTGCCAGCAGCGCGGGGGGTGGGCCAGATACGCAGTATTTT. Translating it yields CASSAGGGPDTQYF. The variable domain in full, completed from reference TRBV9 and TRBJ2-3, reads DSGVTQTPKHLITATGQRVTLRCSPRSGDLSVYWYQQSLDQGLQFLIQYYNGEERAKGNILERFSAQQFPDLHSELNLSSLELGDSALYFCASSAGGGPDTQYFGPGTRLTVL.

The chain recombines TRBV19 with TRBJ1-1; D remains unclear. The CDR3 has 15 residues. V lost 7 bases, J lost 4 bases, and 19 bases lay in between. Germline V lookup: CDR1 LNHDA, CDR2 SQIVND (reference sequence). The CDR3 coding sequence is TGTGCCAGTACCGCGTGGTCCCCCCATCGCACTGAAGCTTTCTTT. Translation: CASTAWSPHRTEAFF.

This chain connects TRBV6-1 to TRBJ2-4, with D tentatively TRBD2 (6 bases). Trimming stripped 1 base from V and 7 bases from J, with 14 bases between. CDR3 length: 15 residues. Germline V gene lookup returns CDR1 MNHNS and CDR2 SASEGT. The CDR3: CASSEEGASANIQYF. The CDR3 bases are TGTGCCAGCAGTGAAGAGGGTGCTAGCGCCAACATTCAGTACTTC.

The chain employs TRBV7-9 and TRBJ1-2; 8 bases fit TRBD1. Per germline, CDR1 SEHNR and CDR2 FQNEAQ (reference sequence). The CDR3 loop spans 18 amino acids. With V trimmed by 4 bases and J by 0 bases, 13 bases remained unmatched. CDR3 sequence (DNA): TGTGCCAGCAGCTCTCTCCAACAGGGGGTATTCGCTAACTATGGCTACACCTTC. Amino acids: CASSSLQQGVFANYGYTF.

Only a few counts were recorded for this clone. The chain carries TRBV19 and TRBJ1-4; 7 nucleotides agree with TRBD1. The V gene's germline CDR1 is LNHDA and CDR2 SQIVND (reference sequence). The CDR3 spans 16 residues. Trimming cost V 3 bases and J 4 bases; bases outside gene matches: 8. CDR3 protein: CASSMGQLILNEKLFF. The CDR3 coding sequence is TGTGCCAGTAGTATGGGACAGTTAATCCTTAATGAAAAACTGTTTTTT.

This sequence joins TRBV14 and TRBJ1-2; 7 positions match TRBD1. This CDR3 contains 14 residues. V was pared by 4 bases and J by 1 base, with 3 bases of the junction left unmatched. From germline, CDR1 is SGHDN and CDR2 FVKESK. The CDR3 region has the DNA TGTGCCAGCAGCCCGAGACAGGGTAACTATGGCTACACCTTC. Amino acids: CASSPRQGNYGYTF.

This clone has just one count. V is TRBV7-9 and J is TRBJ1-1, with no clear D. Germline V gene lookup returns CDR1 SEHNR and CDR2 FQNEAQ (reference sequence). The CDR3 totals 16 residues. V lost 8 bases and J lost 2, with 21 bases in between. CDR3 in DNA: TGTGCCAGCGACCCACCGGGATTGGGATTTAACACTGAAGCTTTCTTT. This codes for CASDPPGLGFNTEAFF.

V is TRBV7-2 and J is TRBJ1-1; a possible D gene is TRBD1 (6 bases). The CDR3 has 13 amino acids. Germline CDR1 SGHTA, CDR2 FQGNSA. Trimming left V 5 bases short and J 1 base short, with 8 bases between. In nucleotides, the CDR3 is TGTGCCAGCAGCACACAGGGGAACACTGAAGCTTTCTTT. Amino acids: CASSTQGNTEAFF.

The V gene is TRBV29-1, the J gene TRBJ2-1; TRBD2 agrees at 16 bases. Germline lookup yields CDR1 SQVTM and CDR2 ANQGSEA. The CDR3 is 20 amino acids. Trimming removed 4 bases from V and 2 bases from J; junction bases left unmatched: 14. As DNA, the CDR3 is TGCAGCGTTGGGGGAACATCCGGGACTAGCGGGAGGGCCGCCTACAATGAGCAGTTCTTC. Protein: CSVGGTSGTSGRAAYNEQFF.

This CDR3 is CAWTVGQPHQPQHF. CDR3 coding DNA: TGTGCCTGGACGGTAGGACAGCCTCATCAGCCCCAGCATTTT. The chain recombines TRBV30 with TRBJ1-5; tentatively, D is TRBD1 (6 bases). There are 14 residues in the CDR3. CDR1 and CDR2 from the germline V gene are GTSNPN and SVGIG (reference sequence). Trimming cost V 4 bases and J 5 bases, with 15 bases left between them.